This T cell receptor beta chain appears in the sequencing data of a study of blood T cell repertoires in COVID-19. At the level of the study: The United States, Italy and Spain provided the acute and convalescent COVID-19 samples. PBMCs, B-cell-depleted T cells, or T cells provided the cDNA or gDNA that made up the material.

This CDR3 region has 14 residues. Germline V gene sequence: CDR1 MNHEY, CDR2 SVGAGI. V shed 5 bases and J shed 0 bases, with 11 bases lying between them. In the authors' workflow: Scientists estimated how many nucleated cells there were by amplifying reference gene primers. Clones were sequenced by immunoSEQ multiplex PCR, and TCRdb holds only the in-frame ones, with some missing. V, J and clone size are taken as reported in that table, and D and trimming were inferred from the DNA itself. The sample records 150,000 to 200,000 clones, around 89% being singletons. The chain links TRBV6-5 to TRBJ2-7; no definite D call. The TCR comes from a man aged 18-30 years who had recovered from COVID-19. The sequenced material came from peripheral blood. The CDR3 spells CASSPRFSSYEQYF. CDR3 coding DNA: TGTGCCAGCAGTCCACGGTTTAGCTCCTACGAGCAGTACTTC.